Below, 2 T cell receptor beta chains from the same sample are listed, as sequenced in a study of T cells in Graves' hyperthyroidism and ophthalmopathy. RNA transcripts were the template for amplifying TCR beta CDR3 regions. TCR CDR3 underwent first-round RT-PCR with the HTBI primer set. TCRdb independently ran MiXCR on the multiplex PCR reads; one entry per CDR3 protein. In the table there are 650,000 to 750,000 distinct CDR3 sequences, about 14% of which are singletons. The sample was blood. These receptors all stem from a woman aged 18-30 years with Graves' hyperthyroidism.

As regards this clonotype: This clone may be a read error of a much larger clone one base away. V and J are TRBV7-2 and TRBJ1-3; D uncertain. The ends were cut back, 0 bases at V and 4 bases at J, with 7 bases in the middle. CDR3 length: 14 residues. Germline V lookup: CDR1 SGHTA, CDR2 FQGNSA. The CDR3 here is CASSLAGIGNTIYF. The CDR3 DNA sequence: TGTGCCAGCAGCTTAGCGGGGATCGGAAACACCATATATTTT.

This clonotype was observed many times. The rearrangement links TRBV20-1 to TRBJ2-7; no firm D call. The length of the CDR3 is 14 residues. V lost 3 bases to trimming and J lost 1 base, with 13 bases between them. CDR1 and CDR2 from the germline V gene are DFQATT and SNEGSKA (reference sequence). The CDR3 DNA follows: TGCAGTGCTAGTCGGTGGGAATTGTCCTACGAGCAGTACTTC. Encoded protein: CSASRWELSYEQYF.